The entry that follows covers one T cell receptor (beta chain) sequence. The antigen remains undetermined. This entry belongs to a study of OX40 agonist ivuxolimab in advanced cancers. Study context: The dose-escalation group included hepatocellular carcinoma, melanoma, renal cell carcinoma and head and neck cancer. Whole-study results and caveats: CD4+ and CD8+ T cells in blood underwent clonal expansion by week 6 at 0.1 to 3.0 mg/kg. The mean number of expanded clones was higher in CD8+ T cells than in CD4+.

Patients were ruled out by autoimmune disease history or systemic immunosuppression. Only in-frame clones appear in the TCRdb table, and some are missing; sequencing was by immunoSEQ multiplex PCR. The profile shows about 60,000 clones, about 82% of them singletons. V shed 4 bases, J shed 6 bases, and the junction held 11 bases outside the gene matches. Germline V lookup: CDR1 SGHTS, CDR2 YDEGEE. The CDR3 consists of 16 residues. The rearrangement uses TRBV5-8 and TRBJ2-2, with TRBD1 identical over 8 bases. The source material was CD4+ or CD8+ T cells sorted from blood, sampled in a trial of the OX40 agonist ivuxolimab. The source is an adult with an advanced solid tumor such as melanoma, head and neck, liver or kidney cancer. The CDR3 loop is CASSRDRGGFAGELFF. In nucleotides, the CDR3 is TGTGCCAGCAGCCGCGACAGGGGTGGATTCGCCGGGGAGCTGTTTTTT.